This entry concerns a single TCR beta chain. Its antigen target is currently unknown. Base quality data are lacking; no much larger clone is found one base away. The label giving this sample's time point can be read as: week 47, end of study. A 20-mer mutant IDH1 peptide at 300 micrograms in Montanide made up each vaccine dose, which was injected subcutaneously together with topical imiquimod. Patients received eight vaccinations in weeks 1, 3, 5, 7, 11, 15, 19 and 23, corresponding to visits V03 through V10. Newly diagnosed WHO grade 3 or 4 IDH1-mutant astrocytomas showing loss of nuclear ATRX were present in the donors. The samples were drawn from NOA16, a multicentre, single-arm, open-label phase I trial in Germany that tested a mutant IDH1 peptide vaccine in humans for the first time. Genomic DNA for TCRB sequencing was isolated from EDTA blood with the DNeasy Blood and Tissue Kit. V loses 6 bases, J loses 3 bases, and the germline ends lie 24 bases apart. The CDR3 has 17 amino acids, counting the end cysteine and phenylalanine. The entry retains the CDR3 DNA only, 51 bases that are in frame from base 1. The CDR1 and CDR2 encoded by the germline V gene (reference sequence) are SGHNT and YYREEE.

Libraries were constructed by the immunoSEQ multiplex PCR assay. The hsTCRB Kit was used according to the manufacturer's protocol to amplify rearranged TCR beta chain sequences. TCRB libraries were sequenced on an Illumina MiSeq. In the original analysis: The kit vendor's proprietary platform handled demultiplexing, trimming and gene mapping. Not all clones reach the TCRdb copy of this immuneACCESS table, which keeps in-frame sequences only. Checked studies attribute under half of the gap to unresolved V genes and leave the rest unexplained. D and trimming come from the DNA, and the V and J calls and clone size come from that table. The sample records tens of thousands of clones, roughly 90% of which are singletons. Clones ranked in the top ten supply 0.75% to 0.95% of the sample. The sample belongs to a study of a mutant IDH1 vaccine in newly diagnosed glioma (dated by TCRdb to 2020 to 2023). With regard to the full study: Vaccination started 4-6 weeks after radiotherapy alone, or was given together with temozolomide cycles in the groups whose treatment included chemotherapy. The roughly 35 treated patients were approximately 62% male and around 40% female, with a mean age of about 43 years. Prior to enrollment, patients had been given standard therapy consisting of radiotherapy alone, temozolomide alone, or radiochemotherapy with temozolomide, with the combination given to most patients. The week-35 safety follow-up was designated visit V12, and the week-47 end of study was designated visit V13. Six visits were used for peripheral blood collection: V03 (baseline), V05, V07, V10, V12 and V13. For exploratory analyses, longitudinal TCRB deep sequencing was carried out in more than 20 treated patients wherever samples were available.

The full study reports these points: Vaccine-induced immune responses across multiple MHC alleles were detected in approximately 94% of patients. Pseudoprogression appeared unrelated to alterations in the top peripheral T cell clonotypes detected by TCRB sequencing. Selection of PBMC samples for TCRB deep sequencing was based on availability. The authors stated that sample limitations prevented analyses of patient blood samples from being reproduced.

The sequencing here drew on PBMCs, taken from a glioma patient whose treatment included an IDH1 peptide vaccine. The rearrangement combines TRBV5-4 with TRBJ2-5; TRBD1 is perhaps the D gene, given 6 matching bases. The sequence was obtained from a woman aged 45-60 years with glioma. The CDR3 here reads CASTPRGIGQPEETQYF. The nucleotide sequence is TGTGCCAGCACCCCAAGGGGGATTGGACAGCCGGAAGAGACCCAGTACTTC.